A single sample gave rise to the 12 T cell receptor beta chains below, sequenced in a study of T cells in Graves' hyperthyroidism and ophthalmopathy. The source material, RNA transcripts, was used to amplify TCR beta CDR3 regions. First-round RT-PCR of the TCR CDR3 relied on the HTBI primer set. TCRdb used MiXCR to reprocess the multiplex PCR reads, holding one entry per CDR3 protein. The top ten hold 7.5% to 9.5% of the sample, which has 750,000 to 900,000 distinct CDR3 sequences, about 38% seen once. The specimen sequenced was blood. Receptors originate from a young man with Graves' hyperthyroidism.

The J gene is TRBJ1-2, the V gene TRBV25-1; no reliable D call. V was shortened by 7 bases and J by 6 bases, with 15 bases between the two germline ends. Germline lookup yields CDR1 MGHDK and CDR2 SYGVNS. The CDR3 runs to 13 residues. The DNA for the CDR3 is TGTGCCAGCACCGGGCCCCTCATGCATGGCTACACCTTC. It yields the protein CASTGPLMHGYTF.

This clonotype was recorded at least ten times. This chain joins TRBV29-1 and TRBJ2-7, with TRBD2 identical over 7 bases. J was trimmed by 2 bases and V by 5 bases; bases with no gene match: 9. Germline V CDR1 and CDR2: SQVTM, ANQGSEA. The CDR3 spans 14 residues. CDR3 nucleotides: TGCAGCGTTCGGCTAGCGGAACGGGCCTACGAGCAGTACTTC. Its translation: CSVRLAERAYEQYF.

The rearrangement uses TRBV6-6 and TRBJ1-1; a weak D match, TRBD1 (5 bases). The CDR3 is 14 amino acids. The germline gives CDR1 MNHNY, CDR2 SVGAGI (reference sequence). The V end lost 5 bases, the J end lost 3 bases, and 13 bases lay between the germline ends. CDR3 in amino acids: CASSTTGAYTEAFF. CDR3 in DNA: TGTGCCAGCAGTACGACTGGGGCGTACACTGAAGCTTTCTTT.

In this sample, this clonotype turned up a few times. A single base separates this from a much larger clone, so it may be a read error. The DNA of the CDR3 is TGTGCCATCAGAGGGACGGAGAACACTGAAGCTTTCTTT. As protein: CAIRGTENTEAFF. The V gene is TRBV10-3, the J gene TRBJ1-1; TRBD1 might be the D (5 bases). The CDR3 extends over 13 amino acids. The V end lost 6 bases, the J end lost 1 base, and 9 bases lay between the germline ends. Germline CDR1 reads ENHRY; CDR2 reads SYGVKD.

The sample holds one count of this clonotype. The chain couples TRBV25-1 to TRBJ1-6, with D unclear. The CDR3 sequence is 14 residues long. Germline CDR1 is MGHDK and CDR2 is SYGVNS. The V and J ends lost 5 bases and 9 bases respectively, with 14 bases between them. This chain's CDR3 is CASSFGPVGSPLHF. The CDR3, as DNA: TGTGCCAGCAGTTTCGGGCCGGTCGGTTCACCCCTCCACTTT. The complete variable domain, with remaining parts taken from reference TRBV25-1 and TRBJ1-6, reads EADIYQTPRYLVIGTGKKITLECSQTMGHDKMYWYQQDPGMELHLIHYSYGVNSTEKGDLSSESTVSRIRTEHFPLTLESARPSHTSQYLCASSFGPVGSPLHFGNGTRLTVT.

A few counts support this clonotype. The rearrangement uses TRBV6-5 and TRBJ1-1; TRBD1 might be the D (6 bases). The CDR3 has 12 amino acids. CDR1 and CDR2 from the germline V gene are MNHEY and SVGAGI. Between the trimmed V and J ends, which lost 2 bases and 12 bases, there was a span of 13 bases. The CDR3 DNA reads TGTGCCAGCAGTTACCCCGGACAGAGACCTTTCTTT. Amino acid sequence: CASSYPGQRPFF.

Worth noting for this clonotype: The junction differs from germline at one of its ends, possibly a read error. CDR3 region: CVSSDRVNYGYTF. CDR3 nucleotide sequence: TGTGTCAGTAGTGACAGGGTGAACTATGGCTACACCTTC. The chain joins TRBV19 to TRBJ1-2; 7 nucleotides line up with TRBD1. The CDR3 is 13 amino acids. Germline CDR1 reads LNHDA; CDR2 reads SQIVND (reference sequence).

V gene TRBV12-5 combines with J gene TRBJ1-2; TRBD1 matches 9 bases. V lost 3 bases, J lost 8 bases, and 10 bases stayed unmatched. Germline-derived CDR1 and CDR2 are LGHNT and FRNRAP. The CDR3 runs to 15 residues. CDR3 residues: CASGLRDRVWDGYTF. The CDR3 DNA follows: TGTGCTAGTGGTTTAAGGGACAGGGTATGGGACGGCTACACCTTC.

This clonotype was counted ten times or more. The chain carries TRBV10-3 and TRBJ2-7; TRBD2 agrees at 9 bases. The junction had 10 bases not matched to a gene; V was cut back by 10 bases and J by 3 bases. CDR3 length: 14 amino acids. Germline V gene sequence: CDR1 ENHRY, CDR2 SYGVKD. CDR3: CATKFSGGSYEQYF. CDR3 nucleotides: TGTGCCACCAAGTTTAGCGGGGGAAGCTACGAGCAGTACTTC.

This chain links TRBV7-9 with TRBJ1-3; D ambiguous. V was pared by 7 bases and J by 1 base, with 11 bases between. Germline assignment: CDR1 SEHNR and CDR2 FQNEAQ (reference sequence). CDR3 length equals 14 residues. The CDR3 nucleotides read TGTGCCAGCAATCTCTGGGCTTCTGGAAACACCATATATTTT. This encodes CASNLWASGNTIYF.

The chain links TRBV10-3 to TRBJ1-4; D is ambiguous. With 10 bases removed from V and 5 bases from J, the gap between germline ends came to 14 bases. The CDR3 extends over 13 amino acids. Germline-derived CDR1 and CDR2 are ENHRY and SYGVKD. CDR3 sequence: CASSRAGNEKLFF. The CDR3, as DNA: TGTGCCAGTTCCCGCGCCGGAAATGAAAAACTGTTTTTT.

Only a few counts were recorded for this clonotype. The chain carries TRBV19 and TRBJ2-7, with D uncertain. This CDR3 has 14 amino acids. V dropped 4 bases and J dropped 1 base, with 11 bases sitting between them. Per the germline V gene, CDR1 is LNHDA and CDR2 is SQIVND (reference sequence). CDR3 region: CASSKGLISYEQYF. The CDR3 DNA reads TGTGCCAGTAGTAAGGGATTGATTTCCTACGAGCAGTACTTC. The full variable domain, in which reference TRBV19 and TRBJ2-7 provide the parts outside the CDR3, is DGGITQSPKYLFRKEGQNVTLSCEQNLNHDAMYWYRQDPGQGLRLIYYSQIVNDFQKGDIAEGYSVSREKKESFPLTVTSAQKNPTAFYLCASSKGLISYEQYFGPGTRLTVT.